This T cell receptor (beta chain) was identified in a study of cytomegalovirus exposure and HLA in healthy donors. Study conclusions and caveats: Accounts indicate the classifier identified cytomegalovirus status with strong specificity and sensitivity. While the bulk of TCR sequences proved rare, some public TCRs turned up in many donors.

The study drew the donors from its roughly 120-subject validation cohort, separate from the roughly 700-subject first cohort. This clone was detected only once. What it binds is not known. The assay was immunoSEQ multiplex PCR, and TCRdb's table has in-frame clones only and misses some. The table shows approximately 150,000 clones, with around nine tenths occurring only once. The clonotype was recovered from a woman aged 25 to 45 in good health and CMV-seronegative. Sequenced sample: PBMCs.

The chain's CDR3 is CAWSVRTDYGYTF. The CDR3, as DNA: TGTGCCTGGAGTGTAAGGACAGACTATGGCTACACCTTC. The rearrangement links TRBV30 to TRBJ1-2; weak D call: TRBD1 (6 bases). CDR1 and CDR2 from the germline V gene are GTSNPN and SVGIG (reference sequence). There are 13 residues in the CDR3. V was clipped by 0 bases and J by 3 bases, with 8 bases between them.